This TCR beta chain was identified in a study of CD8 T cells in ankylosing spondylitis. The study, taken as a whole, reports: Within matched ankylosing spondylitis synovial fluid, disease-linked clones were reportedly significantly enriched. A TCR beta motif of about 8 highly homologous variants seemed to mark ankylosing spondylitis blood.

Points on this clonotype: Its cognate antigen is unknown.

Libraries of TCR beta came from quantitative 5'-RACE with molecular barcodes. TCRdb re-called the 5' RACE reads through MiXCR, storing one row per CDR3 protein. This table holds 100,000 or so distinct CDR3 sequences, more than 8.5% found once. V gave up 4 bases and J gave up 8 bases; unmatched junction bases: 5. The CDR3 runs to 12 residues. Per the germline V gene, CDR1 is SGHKS and CDR2 is YYEKEE (reference sequence). The rearrangement uses TRBV5-5 and TRBJ1-1; 7 bases align to TRBD1. The origin of this receptor is a male donor with ankylosing spondylitis. Sequencing was performed on blood, either unsorted or a sorted T cell fraction (not recorded which). The chain's CDR3 is CASSGGTDEAFF. The DNA of the CDR3 is TGTGCCAGCAGCGGCGGGACAGACGAAGCTTTCTTT.